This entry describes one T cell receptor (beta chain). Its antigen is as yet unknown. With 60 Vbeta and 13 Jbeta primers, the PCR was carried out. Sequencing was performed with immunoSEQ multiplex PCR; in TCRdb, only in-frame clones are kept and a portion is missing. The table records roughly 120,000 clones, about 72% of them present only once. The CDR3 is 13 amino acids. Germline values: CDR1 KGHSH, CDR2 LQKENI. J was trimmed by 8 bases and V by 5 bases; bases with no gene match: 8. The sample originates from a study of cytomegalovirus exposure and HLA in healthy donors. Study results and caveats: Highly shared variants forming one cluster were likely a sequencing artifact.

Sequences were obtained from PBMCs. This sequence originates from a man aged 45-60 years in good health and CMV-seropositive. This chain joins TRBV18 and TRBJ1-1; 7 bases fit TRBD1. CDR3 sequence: CASSSTTGVEAFF. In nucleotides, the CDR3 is TGTGCCAGCTCATCTACTACAGGGGTCGAAGCTTTCTTT. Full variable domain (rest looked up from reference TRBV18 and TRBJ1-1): NAGVMQNPRHLVRRRGQEARLRCSPMKGHSHVYWYRQLPEEGLKFMVYLQKENIIDESGMPKERFSAEFPKEGPSILRIQQVVRGDSAAYFCASSSTTGVEAFFGQGTRLTVV.